This entry features one TCR beta chain sequence. The data were produced by immunoSEQ multiplex PCR, yet TCRdb's version contains in-frame clones alone and is incomplete. The sample holds about 170,000 clones, approximately 80% seen once. These data belong to a study of blood T cell repertoires in COVID-19. This receptor was taken from a woman between 40 and 50 years old with COVID-19, enrolled during active disease. Sample: peripheral blood.

The CDR3 sequence is CASSSAFTGYEQFF. CDR3 DNA: TGTGCCAGCAGCTCTGCCTTCACAGGGTATGAGCAGTTCTTC. The rearrangement links TRBV7-9 to TRBJ2-1; weak D call: TRBD1 (6 bases). The V and J ends lost 4 bases and 8 bases respectively, with 15 bases between them. The CDR3 has 14 residues. Per the germline V gene, CDR1 is SEHNR and CDR2 is FQNEAQ (reference sequence).